Listed below are T cell receptor beta chains from one sample, sequenced in a study of blood T cell repertoires in COVID-19. Assay used: immunoSEQ multiplex PCR; TCRdb lists only in-frame clones, some missing. The sample has 200,000 to 250,000 clones; around 81% are singletons. The sequenced sample consisted of peripheral blood. Source of these receptors: a human donor in a cohort sampled during active COVID-19. CDR3s include the opening cysteine and the closing phenylalanine or tryptophan. D genes are given only for firm matches. Some rows have no size entry. The others give once, few or many, or a class for an expanded clone.

j_gene: TRBJ1-2; abundance: many; v_gene: TRBV2; d_gene: TRBD1; CDR3nt: TGTGCCAGCAGTCAGGGACAGAACTATGGCTACACCTTC; CDR3aa: CASSQGQNYGYTF
j_gene: TRBJ2-3; abundance: .; v_gene: TRBV20-1; d_gene: TRBD2; CDR3nt: TGCAGTGCTAGTGGGCTGCCAAGAGCTAGCGGGGGAGACACAGATACGCAGTATTTT; CDR3aa: CSASGLPRASGGDTDTQYF
j_gene: TRBJ2-3; abundance: .; v_gene: TRBV30; d_gene: TRBD2; CDR3nt: TGTGCCTGGAGGCGAACTAGCGGGGGGGCAGATACGCAGTATTTT; CDR3aa: CAWRRTSGGADTQYF
j_gene: TRBJ2-2; abundance: .; v_gene: TRBV7-9; d_gene: .; CDR3nt: TGTGCCAGCAGCTTGAGACTAAACACCGGGGAGCTGTTTTTT; CDR3aa: CASSLRLNTGELFF
j_gene: TRBJ1-2; abundance: .; v_gene: TRBV6-5; d_gene: .; CDR3nt: TGTGCCAGCAGGGTCCGGGATTATGGCTACACCTTC; CDR3aa: CASRVRDYGYTF
j_gene: TRBJ2-3; abundance: .; v_gene: TRBV7-9; d_gene: .; CDR3nt: TGTGCCAGCAGACCGGGACTTTTCACAGATACGCAGTATTTT; CDR3aa: CASRPGLFTDTQYF
j_gene: TRBJ2-3; abundance: .; v_gene: TRBV10-3; d_gene: TRBD1; CDR3nt: TGTGCCATCACTCCTGGACAGGCTATTAACACAGATACGCAGTATTTT; CDR3aa: CAITPGQAINTDTQYF
j_gene: TRBJ2-2; abundance: many; v_gene: TRBV30; d_gene: TRBD2; CDR3nt: TGTGCCTGGAGAACTTTCGGGGGGGACCTATTTTCGAACACCGGGGAGCTGTTTTTT; CDR3aa: CAWRTFGGDLFSNTGELFF
j_gene: TRBJ2-7; abundance: .; v_gene: TRBV28; d_gene: .; CDR3nt: TGTGCCAGCACCGACAGCTACGAGCAGTACTTC; CDR3aa: CASTDSYEQYF
j_gene: TRBJ2-5; abundance: .; v_gene: TRBV5-5; d_gene: .; CDR3nt: TGTGCCAGCAGCTCCCCGGGGGGCCAGGGTGAAGCCCAGTACTTC; CDR3aa: CASSSPGGQGEAQYF
j_gene: TRBJ2-7; abundance: .; v_gene: TRBV10-3; d_gene: TRBD1; CDR3nt: TGTGCCATCAGTGAGTTTGGGGGACAGGGGGGTGAGCAGTACTTC; CDR3aa: CAISEFGGQGGEQYF
j_gene: TRBJ1-6; abundance: .; v_gene: TRBV27; d_gene: .; CDR3nt: TGTGCCAGCAGTTCTAGTGGGGCTTCTTCACCCCTCCACTTT; CDR3aa: CASSSSGASSPLHF
j_gene: TRBJ2-2; abundance: .; v_gene: TRBV28; d_gene: .; CDR3nt: TGTGCCAGCAGTTTGTTCGGGGGTGGATATACCGGGGAGCTGTTTTTT; CDR3aa: CASSLFGGGYTGELFF
j_gene: TRBJ1-1; abundance: .; v_gene: TRBV18; d_gene: .; CDR3nt: TGTGCCAGCTCACCACGGGCAGGGGATTTCGCTGAAGCTTTCTTT; CDR3aa: CASSPRAGDFAEAFF
j_gene: TRBJ2-7; abundance: .; v_gene: TRBV9; d_gene: TRBD2; CDR3nt: TGTGCCAGCAGCGGGACTAGCGGGAGTACCGAGCAGTACTTC; CDR3aa: CASSGTSGSTEQYF
j_gene: TRBJ2-7; abundance: .; v_gene: TRBV7-3; d_gene: .; CDR3nt: TGTGCCAGCAGCCGTTTGGGGGGCGAGCAGTACTTC; CDR3aa: CASSRLGGEQYF
j_gene: TRBJ1-2; abundance: .; v_gene: TRBV18; d_gene: .; CDR3nt: TGTGCCAGCTCACCTCTGGCCAACCCCAACTATGGCTACACCTTC; CDR3aa: CASSPLANPNYGYTF
j_gene: TRBJ1-3; abundance: .; v_gene: TRBV9; d_gene: .; CDR3nt: TGTGCCAGCAGCGTTGCGGGGTCAGGAAGAAACACCATATATTTT; CDR3aa: CASSVAGSGRNTIYF
j_gene: TRBJ1-2; abundance: .; v_gene: TRBV28; d_gene: .; CDR3nt: TGTGCCAGCAGTTTATCAACTGGGGGGGACTATGGCTACACCTTC; CDR3aa: CASSLSTGGDYGYTF
j_gene: TRBJ2-7; abundance: .; v_gene: TRBV24-1; d_gene: .; CDR3nt: TGTGCCACCAGTGATTCCCGGGTTCCCCCCTACGAGCAGTACTTC; CDR3aa: CATSDSRVPPYEQYF
j_gene: TRBJ2-7; abundance: .; v_gene: TRBV7-9; d_gene: TRBD2; CDR3nt: TGTGCCAGCAGCTTGGGAGCTAGCGGGAGCCACGAGCAGTACTTC; CDR3aa: CASSLGASGSHEQYF
j_gene: TRBJ1-1; abundance: .; v_gene: TRBV13; d_gene: TRBD1; CDR3nt: TGTGCCAGCAGCTCCCCAGGGGGAAAAACTGAAGCTTTCTTT; CDR3aa: CASSSPGGKTEAFF
j_gene: TRBJ2-3; abundance: few; v_gene: TRBV4-2; d_gene: .; CDR3nt: TGTGCCAGCAGCCCAGGAGGGGGGGGCGGAGATACGCAGTATTTT; CDR3aa: CASSPGGGGGDTQYF
j_gene: TRBJ2-3; abundance: .; v_gene: TRBV5-6; d_gene: TRBD1; CDR3nt: TGTGCCAGCAGCCGTCTTGACAGGGTCACAGATACGCAGTATTTT; CDR3aa: CASSRLDRVTDTQYF
j_gene: TRBJ1-3; abundance: .; v_gene: TRBV7-2; d_gene: .; CDR3nt: TGTGCCAGCAGCTTAGGGCAGATTGACTCTGGAAACACCATATATTTT; CDR3aa: CASSLGQIDSGNTIYF
j_gene: TRBJ1-2; abundance: .; v_gene: TRBV5-1; d_gene: .; CDR3nt: TGCGCCAGCAGCTTGGCCGGTGGCGCGGTCTATGGCTACACCTTC; CDR3aa: CASSLAGGAVYGYTF
j_gene: TRBJ1-2; abundance: .; v_gene: TRBV7-8; d_gene: .; CDR3nt: TGTGCCAGCAGCCGAGGGGGGGGTCACAACTATGGCTACACCTTC; CDR3aa: CASSRGGGHNYGYTF
j_gene: TRBJ2-7; abundance: .; v_gene: TRBV5-1; d_gene: .; CDR3nt: TGCGCCAGCAGCGCTAGCTCCTACGAGCAGTACTTC; CDR3aa: CASSASSYEQYF
j_gene: TRBJ2-5; abundance: .; v_gene: TRBV27; d_gene: TRBD1; CDR3nt: TGTGCCAGCAGTTTAGACTACCCCGGGACAGGGGGTGTCTGGGTGACCCAGTACTTC; CDR3aa: CASSLDYPGTGGVWVTQYF
j_gene: TRBJ2-7; abundance: .; v_gene: TRBV7-9; d_gene: TRBD1; CDR3nt: TGTGCCAGCAGCTTATTTGGGACAGCCAGAAGTATGACCTACGAGCAGTACTTC; CDR3aa: CASSLFGTARSMTYEQYF
j_gene: TRBJ2-3; abundance: .; v_gene: TRBV4-1; d_gene: TRBD2; CDR3nt: TGCGCCAGCAGCCAAGGACTAAACGTTGCGGGGGTAGATACAGATACGCAGTATTTT; CDR3aa: CASSQGLNVAGVDTDTQYF
j_gene: TRBJ2-1; abundance: .; v_gene: TRBV6-4; d_gene: TRBD2; CDR3nt: TGTGCCAGCAGCGAGGCGGGGGGCAGGGATGAGCAGTTCTTC; CDR3aa: CASSEAGGRDEQFF
j_gene: TRBJ1-5; abundance: .; v_gene: TRBV21-1; d_gene: .; CDR3nt: TGTGCCAGCGGACAGGAACTGTGGAATCAGCCCCAGCATTTT; CDR3aa: CASGQELWNQPQHF
j_gene: TRBJ1-1; abundance: few; v_gene: TRBV30; d_gene: .; CDR3nt: TGTGCCTGGAGTGCATTCCAGGCGAACACTGAAGCTTTCTTT; CDR3aa: CAWSAFQANTEAFF
j_gene: TRBJ1-2; abundance: .; v_gene: TRBV18; d_gene: .; CDR3nt: TGTGCCAGCTCCCGACAGTCGGCCTTCTCGAACTATGGCTACACCTTC; CDR3aa: CASSRQSAFSNYGYTF
j_gene: TRBJ2-1; abundance: .; v_gene: TRBV4-3; d_gene: TRBD1; CDR3nt: TGCGCCAGCAGCCACCAAACAGGGGATGAGCAGTTCTTC; CDR3aa: CASSHQTGDEQFF
j_gene: TRBJ2-7; abundance: .; v_gene: TRBV7-2; d_gene: .; CDR3nt: TGTGCCAGCAGCTTATTTCGCGGGGTCTACGAGCAGTACTTC; CDR3aa: CASSLFRGVYEQYF
j_gene: TRBJ1-3; abundance: .; v_gene: TRBV27; d_gene: TRBD1; CDR3nt: TGTGCGGCAGGGGGCCGTGGAAACACCATATATTTT; CDR3aa: CAAGGRGNTIYF
j_gene: TRBJ1-1; abundance: .; v_gene: TRBV4-1; d_gene: .; CDR3nt: TGCGCCAGCAGCCCCTGGGCGGGGGGCACTGAAGCTTTCTTT; CDR3aa: CASSPWAGGTEAFF
j_gene: TRBJ1-1; abundance: .; v_gene: TRBV7-6; d_gene: .; CDR3nt: TGTGCCAGCAGCCGCCCTTCGGGCACTGAAGCTTTCTTT; CDR3aa: CASSRPSGTEAFF
j_gene: TRBJ2-2; abundance: few; v_gene: TRBV7-9; d_gene: .; CDR3nt: TGTGCCAGCAGCTTTGATACGAGCGGGGAGCTGTTTTTT; CDR3aa: CASSFDTSGELFF
j_gene: TRBJ2-6; abundance: .; v_gene: TRBV9; d_gene: .; CDR3nt: TGTGCCAGCAGCGTAGGGGCAGAGAGCTCTGGGGCCAACGTCCTGACTTTC; CDR3aa: CASSVGAESSGANVLTF
j_gene: TRBJ1-5; abundance: .; v_gene: TRBV7-8; d_gene: TRBD1; CDR3nt: TGTGCCACCCATGCGACAGGGGGACGAGGCAATCAGCCCCAGCATTTT; CDR3aa: CATHATGGRGNQPQHF
j_gene: TRBJ1-1; abundance: .; v_gene: TRBV2; d_gene: .; CDR3nt: TGTGCCAGCACCCGGGGGGGGTTGAACACTGAAGCTTTCTTT; CDR3aa: CASTRGGLNTEAFF
j_gene: TRBJ2-1; abundance: .; v_gene: TRBV15; d_gene: .; CDR3nt: TGTGCCACCAGCAGTGCCTTTGAGGTTGGGGCCGGCAATGAGCAGTTCTTC; CDR3aa: CATSSAFEVGAGNEQFF
j_gene: TRBJ1-5; abundance: .; v_gene: TRBV28; d_gene: .; CDR3nt: TGTGCCAGCAGTCCAGGGAGCGGGTTGTGGCCCCAGCATTTT; CDR3aa: CASSPGSGLWPQHF
j_gene: TRBJ2-1; abundance: .; v_gene: TRBV4-2; d_gene: TRBD1; CDR3nt: TGTGCCAGCAGCCAACAAGCGGGACAGGGGTTGAATGAGCAGTTCTTC; CDR3aa: CASSQQAGQGLNEQFF
j_gene: TRBJ2-1; abundance: .; v_gene: TRBV18; d_gene: .; CDR3nt: TGTGCCAGCTCACCTCAAACTAGTCACGACGATGAGCAGTTCTTC; CDR3aa: CASSPQTSHDDEQFF
j_gene: TRBJ1-6; abundance: .; v_gene: TRBV6-6; d_gene: .; CDR3nt: TGTGCCAGCAGTTACTCGGGGGGTAATTCACCCCTCCACTTT; CDR3aa: CASSYSGGNSPLHF
j_gene: TRBJ1-5; abundance: .; v_gene: TRBV6-5; d_gene: TRBD1; CDR3nt: TGTGCCAGCAGGCGGGACAGGCTCAGCAATCAGCCCCAGCATTTT; CDR3aa: CASRRDRLSNQPQHF
j_gene: TRBJ2-3; abundance: .; v_gene: TRBV7-8; d_gene: .; CDR3nt: TGTGCCAGCAGCTCCCGGACAGCAGATACGCAGTATTTT; CDR3aa: CASSSRTADTQYF
j_gene: TRBJ2-3; abundance: .; v_gene: TRBV4-3; d_gene: .; CDR3nt: TGCGCCAGCAGCCAAGAGGGGGGTGCGGTAGATACGCAGTATTTT; CDR3aa: CASSQEGGAVDTQYF
j_gene: TRBJ1-5; abundance: .; v_gene: TRBV28; d_gene: .; CDR3nt: TGTGCCAGCAGTCGGGGGGGGACGGGGCAGCCCCAGCATTTT; CDR3aa: CASSRGGTGQPQHF
j_gene: TRBJ2-7; abundance: .; v_gene: TRBV7-6; d_gene: .; CDR3nt: TGTGCCAGCAGCTTAGGCAGAGACTTACTCCACGAGCAGTACTTC; CDR3aa: CASSLGRDLLHEQYF
j_gene: TRBJ2-1; abundance: .; v_gene: TRBV19; d_gene: .; CDR3nt: TGTGCCAGTAGCAGGGCCCCAAAGAGGGGGGAGCAGTTCTTC; CDR3aa: CASSRAPKRGEQFF